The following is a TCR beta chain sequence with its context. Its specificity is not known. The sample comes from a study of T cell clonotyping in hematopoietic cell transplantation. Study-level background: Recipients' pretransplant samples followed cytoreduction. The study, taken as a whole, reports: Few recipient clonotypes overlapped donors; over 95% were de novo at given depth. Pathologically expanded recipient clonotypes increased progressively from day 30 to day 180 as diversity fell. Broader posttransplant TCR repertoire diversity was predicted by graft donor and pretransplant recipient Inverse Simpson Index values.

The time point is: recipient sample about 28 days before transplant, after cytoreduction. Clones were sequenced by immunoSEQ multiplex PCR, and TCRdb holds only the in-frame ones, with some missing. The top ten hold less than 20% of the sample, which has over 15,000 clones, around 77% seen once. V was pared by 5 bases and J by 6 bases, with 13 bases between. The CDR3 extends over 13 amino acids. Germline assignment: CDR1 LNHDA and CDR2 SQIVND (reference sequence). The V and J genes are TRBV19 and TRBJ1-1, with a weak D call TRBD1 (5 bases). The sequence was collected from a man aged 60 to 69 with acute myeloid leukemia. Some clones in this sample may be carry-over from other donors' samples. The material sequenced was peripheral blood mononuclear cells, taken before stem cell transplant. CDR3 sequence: CASSARVNAEAFF. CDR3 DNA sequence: TGTGCCAGTAGTGCCAGGGTGAATGCTGAAGCTTTCTTT.